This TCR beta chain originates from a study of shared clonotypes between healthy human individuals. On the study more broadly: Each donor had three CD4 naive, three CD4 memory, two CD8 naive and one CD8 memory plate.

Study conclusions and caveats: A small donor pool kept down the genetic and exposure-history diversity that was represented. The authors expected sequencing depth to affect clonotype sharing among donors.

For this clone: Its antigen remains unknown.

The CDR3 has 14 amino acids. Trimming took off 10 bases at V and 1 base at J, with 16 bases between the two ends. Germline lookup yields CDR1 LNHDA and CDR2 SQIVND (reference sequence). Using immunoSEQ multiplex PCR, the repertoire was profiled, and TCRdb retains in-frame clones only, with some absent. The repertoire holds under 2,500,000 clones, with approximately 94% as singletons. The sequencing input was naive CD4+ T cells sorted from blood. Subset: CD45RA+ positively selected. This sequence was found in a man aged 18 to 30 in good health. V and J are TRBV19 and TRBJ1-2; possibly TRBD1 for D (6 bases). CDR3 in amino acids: CATVNRDLNYGYTF. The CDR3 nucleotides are TGTGCCACCGTGAACAGGGACCTTAACTATGGCTACACCTTC.